This T cell receptor (beta chain) was recorded in a study of cytomegalovirus exposure and HLA in healthy donors. Points from the study as a whole: Common viral pathogens seemed, in a later analysis, to connect with several of the most significant clusters. After further analysis at a later stage, some 15,000 TCR beta sequences were associated with HLA alleles at 0.05 false discovery rate.

The primer mix had 60 Vbeta and 13 Jbeta primers. This table comes from immunoSEQ multiplex PCR, and its TCRdb copy is limited to in-frame clones, with some not included. This table holds roughly 150,000 clones, 60% to 85% found once. A remark on this clone: The antigen is not known.

This sequence was found in a man aged 50 to 60 in good health and CMV-seropositive. Sequenced material: PBMCs.

The CDR3, as DNA: TGTGCCAGCTCACCCTTGCGCACTAATGAAAAACTGTTTTTT. Its protein is CASSPLRTNEKLFF. V and J are TRBV18 and TRBJ1-4; D gene uncertain. Germline CDR1 KGHSH, CDR2 LQKENI. V shed 3 bases and J shed 2 bases, with 7 bases lying between them. There are 14 residues in the CDR3.